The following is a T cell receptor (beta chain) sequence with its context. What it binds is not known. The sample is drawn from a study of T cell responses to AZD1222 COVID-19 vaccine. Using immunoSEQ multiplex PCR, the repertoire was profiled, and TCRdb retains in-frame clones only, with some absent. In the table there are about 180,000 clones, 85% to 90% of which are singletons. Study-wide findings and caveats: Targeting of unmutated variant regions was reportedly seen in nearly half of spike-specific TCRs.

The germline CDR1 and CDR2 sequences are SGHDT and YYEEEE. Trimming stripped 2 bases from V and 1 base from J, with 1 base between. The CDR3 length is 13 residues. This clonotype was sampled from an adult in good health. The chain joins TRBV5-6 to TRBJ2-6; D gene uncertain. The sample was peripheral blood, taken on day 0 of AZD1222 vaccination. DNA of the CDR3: TGTGCCAGCAGCTTTTCTGGGGCCAACGTCCTGACTTTC. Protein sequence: CASSFSGANVLTF. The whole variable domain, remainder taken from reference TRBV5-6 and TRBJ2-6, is DAGVTQSPTHLIKTRGQQVTLRCSPKSGHDTVSWYQQALGQGPQFIFQYYEEEERQRGNFPDRFSGHQFPNYSSELNVNALLLGDSALYLCASSFSGANVLTFGAGSRLTVL.